The rows below give T cell receptor beta chains drawn from one sample of a study of blood T cell repertoires in COVID-19. Assay used: immunoSEQ multiplex PCR; TCRdb lists only in-frame clones, some missing. The sample has under 200,000 clones, about 86% seen once. The sequenced material came from peripheral blood. These receptors were obtained from a man between 60 and 75 years old with acute or convalescent COVID-19. The CDR3 runs from the conserved cysteine through the conserved F or W. A D gene is named only where the DNA matches it firmly. Size is omitted from some rows. Given values are once, few, many or a class for expanded clones.

J gene	V gene	clone size	D gene	CDR3 protein	CDR3 DNA
TRBJ1-2	TRBV5-5	-	TRBD1	CASSAAGRGSDGYTF	TGTGCCAGCAGCGCCGCGGGCAGGGGGTCTGATGGCTACACCTTC
TRBJ2-1	TRBV5-1	-	TRBD2	CASSYLTSGSLNEQFF	TGCGCCAGCAGCTATTTGACTAGCGGGAGCCTCAATGAGCAGTTCTTC
TRBJ2-5	TRBV20-1	-	-	CSASGRGRETQYF	TGCAGTGCTAGTGGAAGGGGGAGAGAGACCCAGTACTTC
TRBJ2-2	TRBV5-5	-	-	CASTIGGSHTGELFF	TGTGCCAGCACCATAGGGGGATCTCACACCGGGGAGCTGTTTTTT
TRBJ1-3	TRBV21-1	few	-	CASSKEGPPGMRNTIYF	TGTGCCAGCAGCAAAGAAGGTCCCCCTGGTATGCGGAACACCATATATTTT
TRBJ2-3	TRBV19	-	TRBD2	CASSQGGSRDTQYF	TGTGCCAGTAGTCAGGGAGGGAGCAGGGATACGCAGTATTTT
TRBJ1-1	TRBV12-3/TRBV12-4	once	-	CASSFTGREAFF	TGTGCCAGCAGTTTCACAGGGCGTGAAGCTTTCTTT
TRBJ2-1	TRBV28	-	TRBD1	CASRTTGGIYNEQFF	TGTGCCAGCAGAACGACAGGGGGCATCTACAATGAGCAGTTCTTC
TRBJ1-6	TRBV28	once	-	CASSLTRVGRSPLHF	TGTGCCAGCAGTTTAACCAGGGTCGGACGGTCACCCCTCCACTTT
TRBJ1-4	TRBV29-1	-	-	CSACGQTNEKLFF	TGCAGCGCTTGCGGACAGACTAATGAAAAACTGTTTTTT
TRBJ2-7	TRBV28	-	-	CASSLFGQGGYEQYF	TGTGCCAGCAGTTTATTTGGGCAGGGAGGCTACGAGCAGTACTTC
TRBJ2-7	TRBV10-3	-	TRBD2	CAISESGSGRGEQYF	TGTGCCATCAGTGAGTCGGGTAGCGGGAGAGGCGAGCAGTACTTC
TRBJ2-3	TRBV3-1/TRBV3-2	-	TRBD2	CASSSRVAGVEDTQYF	TGTGCCAGCAGCTCGCGGGTAGCGGGAGTTGAAGATACGCAGTATTTT
TRBJ2-5	TRBV24-1	-	TRBD2	CATSDPTLAGGLGRETQYF	TGTGCCACCAGTGACCCGACTCTAGCGGGAGGGCTCGGGAGGGAGACCCAGTACTTC
TRBJ1-6	TRBV19	once	-	CASSIADRGYNSPLHF	TGTGCCAGTAGTATCGCCGACAGAGGCTATAATTCACCCCTCCACTTT
TRBJ1-2	TRBV7-9	-	TRBD1	CASSSGQGWNYGYTF	TGTGCCAGCAGCTCCGGACAGGGGTGGAACTATGGCTACACCTTC
TRBJ2-5	TRBV7-9	-	TRBD2	CASSLGLAGVETQYF	TGTGCCAGCAGCCTCGGACTAGCGGGAGTGGAGACCCAGTACTTC
TRBJ1-1	TRBV5-1	-	-	CASSLAQGTEAFF	TGCGCCAGCAGCTTGGCACAGGGCACTGAAGCTTTCTTT
TRBJ2-6	TRBV29-1	-	-	CSVSSGANVLTF	TGCAGCGTATCATCTGGGGCCAACGTCCTGACTTTC
TRBJ2-5	TRBV28	few	TRBD1	CASSLGTGKTQYF	TGTGCCAGCAGTTTGGGGACAGGGAAGACCCAGTACTTC
TRBJ1-2	TRBV2	-	TRBD1	CASDRGSQTGPGSPNYGYTF	TGTGCCAGCGATAGGGGCTCTCAGACAGGGCCCGGCAGCCCTAACTATGGCTACACCTTC
TRBJ2-1	TRBV4-1	-	TRBD2	CASSLWTSGHYNEQFF	TGCGCCAGCAGCCTCTGGACTAGCGGGCATTACAATGAGCAGTTCTTC
TRBJ2-7	TRBV5-1	-	-	CASSLVVDNEQYF	TGCGCCAGCAGCTTGGTAGTGGACAACGAGCAGTACTTC
TRBJ1-6	TRBV11-2	-	TRBD1	CASSLGDRNSPLHF	TGTGCCAGCAGCTTAGGGGACAGAAATTCACCCCTCCACTTT
TRBJ1-4	TRBV6-5	-	-	CASSPGFLREKLFF	TGTGCCAGCAGTCCAGGGTTTCTTCGAGAAAAACTGTTTTTT
TRBJ1-6	TRBV30	-	-	CAWSVPGNSLHF	TGTGCCTGGAGTGTACCAGGTAACTCCCTCCACTTT
TRBJ2-7	TRBV28	once	TRBD2	CASSPRDYLNSYEQYF	TGTGCCAGCAGCCCCCGGGACTACCTGAACTCCTACGAGCAGTACTTC
TRBJ2-7	TRBV6-5	once	TRBD1	CASSYAPGGYEQYF	TGTGCCAGCAGTTACGCACCAGGGGGCTACGAGCAGTACTTC
TRBJ1-5	TRBV7-2	-	-	CASSLPGYSNQPQHF	TGTGCCAGCAGCTTACCAGGGTATAGCAATCAGCCCCAGCATTTT
TRBJ1-2	TRBV7-9	-	-	CASSPLTNYGYTF	TGTGCCAGCAGCCCCCTTACTAACTATGGCTACACCTTC
TRBJ2-7	TRBV21-1	once	-	CASSPGGGRAYEQYF	TGTGCCAGCAGCCCCGGGGGGGGTAGGGCCTACGAGCAGTACTTC
TRBJ2-7	TRBV25-1	-	TRBD2	CASSGTSGREEQYF	TGTGCCAGTAGCGGGACTAGCGGCCGGGAGGAGCAGTACTTC
TRBJ1-5	TRBV28	-	-	CASSLSTSGNQPQHF	-
TRBJ1-1	TRBV24-1	-	TRBD1	CATSDSRRGPTEAFF	TGTGCCACCAGTGATTCGAGGAGGGGGCCCACTGAAGCTTTCTTT
TRBJ1-2	TRBV19	-	TRBD1	CASTPDRQRGYTF	TGTGCCAGTACCCCGGACAGGCAGCGCGGCTACACCTTC
TRBJ2-3	TRBV7-9	-	TRBD1	CASSSGTGDTDTQYF	TGTGCCAGCAGTTCCGGGACAGGGGACACAGATACGCAGTATTTT
TRBJ1-5	TRBV2	-	-	CASTRDGAGIDPQHF	TGTGCCAGCACCAGAGATGGGGCAGGGATCGACCCCCAGCATTTT
TRBJ2-3	TRBV10-3	once	TRBD1	CAIKGQGTDTQYF	TGTGCCATCAAGGGACAGGGAACAGATACGCAGTATTTT
TRBJ2-7	TRBV6-5	-	-	CASSYGAVSYEQYF	TGTGCCAGCAGTTACGGGGCAGTCTCCTACGAGCAGTACTTC